Below are 4 T cell receptor beta chains sequenced from a single sample in a study of OX40 agonist ivuxolimab in advanced cancers. Profiled with immunoSEQ multiplex PCR; TCRdb holds only in-frame clones, not every one. The table shows tens of thousands of clones, with more than 85% occurring only once. This specimen consisted of CD4+ or CD8+ T cells sorted from blood, obtained in a trial of the OX40 agonist ivuxolimab. Receptor source: an adult with an advanced solid tumor such as melanoma, head and neck, liver or kidney cancer.

Note on this clone: The same CDR3 is also encoded by other DNA sequences in this sample. V is TRBV20-1 and J is TRBJ2-5; the D is unclear. There are 10 residues in the CDR3. Trimming pared 2 bases from V and 5 bases from J, leaving 3 bases between. CDR1 and CDR2 (germline): DFQATT, SNEGSKA (reference sequence). The CDR3 region has the DNA TGCAGTGCTAGAAGGGAGACCCAGTACTTC. This translates into CSARRETQYF.

The chain employs TRBV2 and TRBJ2-1; 10 nucleotides match TRBD2. V shed 6 bases and J 6 bases; nucleotides not matched to a gene: 2. From germline, CDR1 is SNHLY and CDR2 FYNNEI. The CDR3 covers 13 residues. CDR3 DNA sequence: TGTGCCAGCAGGGGACTAGCGAGCAATGAGCAGTTCTTC. It codes for CASRGLASNEQFF.

The chain uses TRBV19 and TRBJ2-3; TRBD2 might be the D (5 bases). The CDR3 covers 13 residues. The V end was cut by 3 bases, the J end by 3 bases, with 7 bases between. Germline values: CDR1 LNHDA, CDR2 SQIVND (reference sequence). As DNA, the CDR3 is TGTGCCAGTAGTATCGGGATAACAGATACGCAGTATTTT. Translating gives CASSIGITDTQYF.

The chain employs TRBV6-1 and TRBJ1-4; no definite D call. V lost 5 bases and J 8 bases, leaving 12 bases between the germline ends. This CDR3 has 13 residues. CDR1 is MNHNS, CDR2 SASEGT, per germline. CDR3 in DNA: TGTGCCAGCAGTTGGCGGCAAGAGGAAAAACTGTTTTTT. Its protein product is CASSWRQEEKLFF.